The next 26 T cell receptor beta chains were all read from a single sample in a study of cytomegalovirus exposure and HLA in healthy donors. Sequenced by immunoSEQ multiplex PCR; TCRdb stores in-frame clones only, minus some. Of more than 85,000 clones in the sample, roughly nine tenths were seen once. Sequencing input: PBMCs. The receptors stem from a woman between 18 and 30 years old in good health and CMV-seropositive.

The chain has TRBV7-6 and TRBJ2-3; D gene unclear. This CDR3 contains 14 residues. Germline-derived CDR1 and CDR2 are SGHVS and FNYEAQ. V lost 4 bases, J lost 1 base, and 9 bases lay in between. Written as DNA, the CDR3 is TGTGCCAGCAGCTATTACAGCCGCACAGATACGCAGTATTTT. Translation gives CASSYYSRTDTQYF. Using reference TRBV7-6 and TRBJ2-3 for the parts outside the CDR3, the full variable domain is GAGVSQSPRYKVTKRGQDVALRCDPISGHVSLYWYRQALGQGPEFLTYFNYEAQQDKSGLPNDRFSAERPEGSISTLTIQRTEQRDSAMYRCASSYYSRTDTQYFGPGTRLTVL.

The V and J genes are TRBV15 and TRBJ2-7; weak D call: TRBD1 (6 bases). Germline lookup yields CDR1 LNHNV and CDR2 YYDKDF (reference sequence). V was trimmed by 0 bases and J by 0 bases, leaving 12 bases between them. The CDR3 runs 16 residues. As DNA, the CDR3 is TGTGCCACCAGCAGAGACAAGGACAGTTTCTCCTACGAGCAGTACTTC. Its protein product is CATSRDKDSFSYEQYF.

The chain recombines TRBV19 with TRBJ1-2; possibly TRBD1 for D (6 bases). This CDR3 is 15 amino acids long. Trimming stripped 5 bases from V and 8 bases from J, with 21 bases between. The germline V gene encodes CDR1 LNHDA and CDR2 SQIVND (reference sequence). CDR3 sequence reads: CASSLSRGGRGGYTF. The DNA of the CDR3 is TGTGCCAGTAGTCTCTCTCGGGGGGGCAGGGGCGGCTACACCTTC.

The rearrangement links TRBV2 to TRBJ2-7; a possible D gene is TRBD1 (5 bases). CDR3 length: 10 amino acids. V was clipped by 4 bases and J by 9 bases, with 7 bases between them. Germline V gene sequence: CDR1 SNHLY, CDR2 FYNNEI. CDR3 protein: CASSGTGQYF. The CDR3 DNA reads as TGTGCCAGCAGTGGAACAGGGCAGTACTTC.

The V call is TRBV19, the J call TRBJ1-2, with 7 bases identical to TRBD1. Germline assignment: CDR1 LNHDA and CDR2 SQIVND (reference sequence). The CDR3 spans 17 residues. After removal of 11 bases from V and 8 bases from J, the junction contained 26 bases not matched to a gene. CDR3 bases: TGTGCCCCACAGACCGACAGGGCCCGACATCAAATGGAAGGCTACACCTTC. It translates to CAPQTDRARHQMEGYTF.

This chain links TRBV30 with TRBJ1-5; no firm D call. The germline V gene encodes CDR1 GTSNPN and CDR2 SVGIG (reference sequence). V was shortened by 3 bases and J by 0 bases, with 15 bases between the two germline ends. The CDR3 runs 16 residues. For the CDR3, the DNA is TGTGCCTGGAGAGCTAGAGGGATCTATAGCAATCAGCCCCAGCATTTT. Translated: CAWRARGIYSNQPQHF.

V is TRBV27 and J is TRBJ1-4; maybe TRBD1 (6 bases). V was clipped by 1 base and J by 5 bases, with 11 bases between them. The CDR3 contains 15 residues. CDR1 is MNHEY and CDR2 is SMNVEV in the germline V gene (reference sequence). Here the CDR3 reads CASSLYGGANEKLFF. CDR3 nucleotide sequence: TGTGCCAGCAGTTTATATGGGGGCGCGAATGAAAAACTGTTTTTT.

The genes are TRBV28 and TRBJ2-3; 8 bases map to TRBD2. V dropped 4 bases and J dropped 6; count of bases not matched to a gene: 21. This CDR3 is built from 19 residues. Germline V gives CDR1 MDHEN, CDR2 SYDVKM. The CDR3 sequence: CASSYNSASGSRSGDTQYF. CDR3 coding DNA: TGTGCCAGCAGTTACAATTCGGCTAGCGGGTCCCGGTCCGGGGATACGCAGTATTTT.

The rearrangement joins TRBV6-6 to TRBJ2-7, with D possibly matching TRBD1 (6 bases). V was clipped by 6 bases and J by 12 bases, with 21 bases between them. The CDR3 length is 13 residues. Germline CDR1 is MNHNY and CDR2 is SVGAGI (reference sequence). The CDR3 nucleotides read TGTGCCAGCAGCTCCTCCCTTCGGACAGTTTGGTACTTC. It codes for CASSSSLRTVWYF.

V is TRBV9 and J is TRBJ2-7; TRBD2 is a possible D gene (6 bases). The germline V gene has CDR1 SGDLS and CDR2 YYNGEE. V was cut by 0 bases and J by 3 bases, with 13 bases left in between. There are 15 residues in the CDR3. CDR3 loop: CASSVAVSGIYEQYF. CDR3 in DNA: TGTGCCAGCAGCGTAGCGGTTAGCGGTATCTACGAGCAGTACTTC.

This sequence joins TRBV29-1 and TRBJ2-4, with a tentative D call TRBD1 (6 bases). V lost 8 bases, J lost 7 bases, and 12 bases lay in between. The CDR3 totals 11 residues. CDR1 and CDR2 (germline): SQVTM, ANQGSEA. CDR3 region: CSLLQGNIQYF. Written as DNA, the CDR3 is TGCAGCCTTCTCCAGGGGAACATTCAGTACTTC. Full variable domain (remainder filled in from reference TRBV29-1 and TRBJ2-4): SAVISQKPSRDICQRGTSLTIQCQVDSQVTMMFWYRQQPGQSLTLIATANQGSEATYESGFVIDKFPISRPNLTFSTLTVSNMSPEDSSIYLCSLLQGNIQYFGAGTRLSVL.

The genes are TRBV6-5 and TRBJ2-7, with TRBD2 matching over 10 bases. Germline loops: CDR1 MNHEY, CDR2 SVGAGI. The J segment lost 6 bases and the V segment lost 2 bases, leaving 7 bases of the junction unmatched. The CDR3 length is 15 residues. In DNA form, the CDR3 reads TGTGCCAGCAGTTACCTAGCGGGGGAGGGGTTCGAGCAGTACTTC. Its protein is CASSYLAGEGFEQYF.

This clone showed up many times. The chain carries TRBV28 and TRBJ1-2, with TRBD1 as a possible D gene (5 bases). The germline V and J ends were trimmed by 2 bases and 8 bases, with 18 bases remaining between them. There are 15 residues in the CDR3. Germline V gene data show CDR1 as MDHEN and CDR2 as SYDVKM. CDR3 bases: TGTGCCAGCAGTTTAACGCAGGGCGGGACCAGGGGCTACACCTTC. Protein: CASSLTQGGTRGYTF.

Concerning this clone: The same CDR3 also results from other DNA sequences found in this sample. V usage is TRBV28 and J usage is TRBJ1-1; perhaps TRBD1 as D (5 bases). Germline CDR1 reads MDHEN; CDR2 reads SYDVKM. This CDR3 comprises 11 residues. Trimming left V 10 bases short and J 2 bases short, with 8 bases between. In nucleotides, the CDR3 is TGTGCCACCACAGGTAACACTGAAGCTTTCTTT. It translates to CATTGNTEAFF.

The count of this clone is one. The rearrangement joins TRBV27 to TRBJ2-7; 10 bases align to TRBD1. J was trimmed by 4 bases and V by 5 bases; bases with no gene match: 8. The CDR3 spans 15 residues. Germline values: CDR1 MNHEY, CDR2 SMNVEV (reference sequence). CDR3 DNA sequence: TGTGCCAGCAGTACCCGGGACAGGGGTTCGTACGAGCAGTACTTC. Translated, it gives CASSTRDRGSYEQYF.

This clone appeared a single time. The V call is TRBV6-5, the J call TRBJ2-7, with a weak D call TRBD2 (6 bases). The CDR3 is 15 amino acids. Trimming removed 6 bases from V and 4 bases from J, with 19 bases in between. The germline CDR1 and CDR2 sequences are MNHEY and SVGAGI. The CDR3 here is CASSQVESRGYEQYF. CDR3 sequence (DNA): TGTGCCAGCAGCCAGGTAGAGAGCCGGGGGTACGAGCAGTACTTC.

This chain connects TRBV28 to TRBJ1-2; 11 bases are shared with TRBD1. Germline V gene data show CDR1 as MDHEN and CDR2 as SYDVKM. V lost 5 bases to trimming and J lost 8 bases; unmatched junction nucleotides: 10. There are 15 residues in the CDR3. The CDR3 bases are TGTGCCAGCAGTGGTGGGACAGGGGGTTATGGGGGCTACACCTTC. It specifies CASSGGTGGYGGYTF.

The V call is TRBV27, the J call TRBJ2-3; TRBD2 matches 7 bases. Per germline, CDR1 MNHEY and CDR2 SMNVEV (reference sequence). V lost 3 bases and J lost 3; bases outside the gene matches: 9. CDR3 length: 16 residues. The CDR3: CASSFWRGSSTDTQYF. CDR3 in DNA: TGTGCCAGCAGTTTCTGGCGGGGGAGTAGTACAGATACGCAGTATTTT.

V usage is TRBV27 and J usage is TRBJ1-5; no firm D call. The V end was cut by 8 bases, the J end by 4 bases, with 15 bases between. The germline V gene encodes CDR1 MNHEY and CDR2 SMNVEV (reference sequence). This CDR3 is built from 14 residues. CDR3 coding DNA: TGTGCCAGCCCCCGGCAGGAGGGAAATCAGCCCCAGCATTTT. Its protein product is CASPRQEGNQPQHF.

The CDR3 sequence: CASSLKLEMKTQYF. The CDR3, as DNA: TGTGCCAGCAGCTTAAAGCTAGAAATGAAGACGCAGTATTTT. The chain couples TRBV11-3 to TRBJ2-3; the D is unclear. The CDR3 sequence is 14 residues long. CDR1 SGHNT and CDR2 YENEEA come from the germline V gene. Deletions cut 2 bases from V and 9 bases from J, with 15 bases between.

The chain uses TRBV20-1 and TRBJ1-3; D is unresolved. Trimming took 5 bases from V and 8 from J, leaving 10 bases between them. The CDR3 has 11 residues. Germline V gene lookup returns CDR1 DFQATT and CDR2 SNEGSKA (reference sequence). The CDR3 nucleotides read TGCAGTGCTCCAGGCTGGGACACCATATATTTT. Translating it yields CSAPGWDTIYF.

The CDR3 coding sequence is TGCGCCAGCTGTTTGCGGGGCCCGCAGACACCCCAACGAAAAGAGACCCAGTACTTC. Protein sequence: CASCLRGPQTPQRKETQYF. The chain employs TRBV23-1 and TRBJ2-5, with D tentatively TRBD2 (6 bases). TRBV23-1 is annotated as an ORF whose role is uncertain. The ends were cut back, 8 bases at V and 3 bases at J, with 31 bases in the middle. The CDR3 consists of 19 residues.

The chain joins TRBV18 to TRBJ2-3; 8 bases map to TRBD1. Looked up from germline, CDR1 is KGHSH and CDR2 is LQKENI. V was clipped by 4 bases and J by 4 bases; unmatched bases: 4. This CDR3 spans 14 amino acids. The CDR3 DNA reads TGTGCCAGCTCACTAGACAGGGGCCCAGATACGCAGTATTTT. Its protein product is CASSLDRGPDTQYF.

The chain couples TRBV30 to TRBJ2-7; 10 bases agree with TRBD1. The length of the CDR3 is 13 residues. Unmatched junction bases numbered 2, after V lost 3 bases and J lost 3 bases. The germline V gene encodes CDR1 GTSNPN and CDR2 SVGIG (reference sequence). CDR3 sequence (DNA): TGTGCCTGGAGCGGGACAGGGGTCTACGAGCAGTACTTC. The encoded protein is CAWSGTGVYEQYF.

The chain joins TRBV5-1 to TRBJ2-1; no definite D call. The CDR3 consists of 12 residues. V was shortened by 1 base and J by 4 bases, with 3 bases between the two germline ends. The germline V gene has CDR1 SGHRS and CDR2 YFSETQ. CDR3: CASSLPYNEQFF. The CDR3 DNA follows: TGCGCCAGCAGCTTGCCGTACAATGAGCAGTTCTTC.

This clone was seen only once. The V call is TRBV10-2, the J call TRBJ2-7; the match to TRBD1 covers 7 bases. V lost 3 bases, J lost 0 bases, and 14 bases stayed unmatched. Germline assignment: CDR1 WSHSY and CDR2 SAAADI. CDR3 length: 18 residues. DNA of the CDR3: TGCGCCAGCAGTGAAGTGGGGACAGACACCTCGCGCTCCTACGAGCAGTACTTC. Protein sequence: CASSEVGTDTSRSYEQYF.